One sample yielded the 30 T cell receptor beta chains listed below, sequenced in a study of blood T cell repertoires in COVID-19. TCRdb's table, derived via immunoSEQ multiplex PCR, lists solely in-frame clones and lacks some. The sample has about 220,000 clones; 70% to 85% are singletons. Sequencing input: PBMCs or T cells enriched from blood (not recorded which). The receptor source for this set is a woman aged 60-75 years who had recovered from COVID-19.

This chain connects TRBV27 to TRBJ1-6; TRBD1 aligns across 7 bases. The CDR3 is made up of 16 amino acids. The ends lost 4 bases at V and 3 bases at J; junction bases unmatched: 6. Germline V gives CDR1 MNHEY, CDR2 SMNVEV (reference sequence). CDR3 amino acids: CASSYSRQGYNSPLHF. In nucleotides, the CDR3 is TGTGCCAGCAGTTATTCGCGACAGGGCTATAATTCACCCCTCCACTTT.

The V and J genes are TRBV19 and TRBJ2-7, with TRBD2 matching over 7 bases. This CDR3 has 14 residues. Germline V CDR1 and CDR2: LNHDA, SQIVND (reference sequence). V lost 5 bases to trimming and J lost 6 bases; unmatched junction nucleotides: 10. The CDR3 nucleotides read TGTGCCAGTAGTTCAGCGGGAAGGTTTGGCGAGCAGTACTTC. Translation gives CASSSAGRFGEQYF.

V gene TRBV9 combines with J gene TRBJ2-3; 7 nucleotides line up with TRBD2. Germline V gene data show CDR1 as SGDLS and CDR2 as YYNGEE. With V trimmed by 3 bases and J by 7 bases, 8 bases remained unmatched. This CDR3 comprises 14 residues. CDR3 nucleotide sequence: TGTGCCAGCAGCGGCGGGACTAACTCAAATACGCAGTATTTT. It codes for CASSGGTNSNTQYF.

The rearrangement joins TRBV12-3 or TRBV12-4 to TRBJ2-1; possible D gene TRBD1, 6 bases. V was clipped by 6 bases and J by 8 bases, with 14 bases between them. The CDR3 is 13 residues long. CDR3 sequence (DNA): TGTGCCAGCAGCCCCGGGGCAGGGGATGAGCAGTTCTTC. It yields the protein CASSPGAGDEQFF.

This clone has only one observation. The CDR3 sequence is CASSPTSGIYNEQFF. The DNA of the CDR3 is TGTGCCAGCAGCCCCACTAGCGGAATATACAATGAGCAGTTCTTC. V is TRBV3-1 (or the pseudogene TRBV3-2) and J is TRBJ2-1, with 8 bases matching TRBD2. The CDR3 length is 15 residues. V dropped 4 bases and J dropped 4; count of bases not matched to a gene: 6. Germline CDR1 is LGHDT and CDR2 is YNNKEL (reference sequence).

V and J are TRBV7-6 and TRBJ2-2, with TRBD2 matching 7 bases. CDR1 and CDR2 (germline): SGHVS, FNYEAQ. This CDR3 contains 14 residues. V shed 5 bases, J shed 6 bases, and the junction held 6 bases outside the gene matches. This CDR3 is CASSPSGPAGELFF. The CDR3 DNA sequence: TGTGCCAGCAGCCCTAGCGGACCTGCCGGGGAGCTGTTTTTT. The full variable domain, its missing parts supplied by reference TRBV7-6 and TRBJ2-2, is GAGVSQSPRYKVTKRGQDVALRCDPISGHVSLYWYRQALGQGPEFLTYFNYEAQQDKSGLPNDRFSAERPEGSISTLTIQRTEQRDSAMYRCASSPSGPAGELFFGEGSRLTVL.

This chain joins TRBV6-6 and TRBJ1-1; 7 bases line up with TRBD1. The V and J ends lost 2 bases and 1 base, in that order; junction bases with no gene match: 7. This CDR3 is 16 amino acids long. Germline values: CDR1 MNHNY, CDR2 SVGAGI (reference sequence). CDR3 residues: CASSYPPTGKNTEAFF. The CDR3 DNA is TGTGCCAGCAGTTACCCCCCGACAGGGAAGAACACTGAAGCTTTCTTT.

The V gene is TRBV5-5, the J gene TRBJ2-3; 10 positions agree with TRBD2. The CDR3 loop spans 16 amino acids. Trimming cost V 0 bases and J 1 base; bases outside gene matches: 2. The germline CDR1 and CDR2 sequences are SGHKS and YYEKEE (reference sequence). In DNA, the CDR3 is TGTGCCAGCAGCTTGGTTCTAGCGGGGGGCACAGATACGCAGTATTTT. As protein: CASSLVLAGGTDTQYF.

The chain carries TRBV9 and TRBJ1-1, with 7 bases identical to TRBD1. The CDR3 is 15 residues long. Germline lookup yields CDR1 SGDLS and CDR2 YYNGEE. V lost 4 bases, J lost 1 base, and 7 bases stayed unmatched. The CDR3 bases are TGTGCCAGCAGCCCGTTGAGGGGGCGGAACACTGAAGCTTTCTTT. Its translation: CASSPLRGRNTEAFF.

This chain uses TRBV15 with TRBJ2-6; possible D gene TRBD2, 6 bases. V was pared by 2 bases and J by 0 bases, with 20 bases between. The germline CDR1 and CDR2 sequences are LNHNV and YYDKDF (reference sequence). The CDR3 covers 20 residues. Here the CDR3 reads CATSRHPGRSHSSGANVLTF. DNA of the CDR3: TGTGCCACCAGCAGACATCCGGGGAGGTCTCATAGCTCTGGGGCCAACGTCCTGACTTTC.

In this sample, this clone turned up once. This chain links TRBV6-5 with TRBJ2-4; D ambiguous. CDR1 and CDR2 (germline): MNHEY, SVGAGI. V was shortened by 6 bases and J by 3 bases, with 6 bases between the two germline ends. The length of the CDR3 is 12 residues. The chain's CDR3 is CASSPVKNIQYF. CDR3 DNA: TGTGCCAGCAGCCCAGTCAAAAACATTCAGTACTTC.

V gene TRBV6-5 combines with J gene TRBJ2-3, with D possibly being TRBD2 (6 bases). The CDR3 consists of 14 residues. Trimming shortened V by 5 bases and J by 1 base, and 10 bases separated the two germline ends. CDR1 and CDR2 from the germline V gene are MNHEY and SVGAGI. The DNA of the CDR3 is TGTGCCAGCAGTCTAGGGGAGGGCACAGATACGCAGTATTTT. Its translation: CASSLGEGTDTQYF.

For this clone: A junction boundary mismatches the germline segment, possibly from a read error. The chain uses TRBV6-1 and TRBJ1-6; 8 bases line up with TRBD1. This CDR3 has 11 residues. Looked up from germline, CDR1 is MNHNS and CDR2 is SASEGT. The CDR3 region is CASSEAGTGFF. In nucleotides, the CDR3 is TGTGCCAGCAGTGAAGCGGGGACAGGTTTCTTT.

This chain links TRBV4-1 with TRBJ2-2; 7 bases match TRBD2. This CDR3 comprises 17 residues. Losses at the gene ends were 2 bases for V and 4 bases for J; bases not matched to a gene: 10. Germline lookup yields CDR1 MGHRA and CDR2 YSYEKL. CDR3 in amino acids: CASSQQPGLTTTGELFF. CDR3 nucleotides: TGCGCCAGCAGCCAACAGCCGGGACTAACCACCACCGGGGAGCTGTTTTTT.

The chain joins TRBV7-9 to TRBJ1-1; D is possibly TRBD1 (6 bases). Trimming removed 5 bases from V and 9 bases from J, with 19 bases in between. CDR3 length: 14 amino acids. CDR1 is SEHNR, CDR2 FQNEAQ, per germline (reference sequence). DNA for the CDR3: TGTGCCAGCAGCCAGGGGACCGACAACCTAAAAGCTTTCTTT. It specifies CASSQGTDNLKAFF.

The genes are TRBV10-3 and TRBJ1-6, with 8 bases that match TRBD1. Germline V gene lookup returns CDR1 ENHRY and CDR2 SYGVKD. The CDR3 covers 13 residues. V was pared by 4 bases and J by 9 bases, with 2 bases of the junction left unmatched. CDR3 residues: CAISGTGTSPLHF. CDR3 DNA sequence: TGTGCCATCAGTGGGACAGGGACTTCACCCCTCCACTTT.

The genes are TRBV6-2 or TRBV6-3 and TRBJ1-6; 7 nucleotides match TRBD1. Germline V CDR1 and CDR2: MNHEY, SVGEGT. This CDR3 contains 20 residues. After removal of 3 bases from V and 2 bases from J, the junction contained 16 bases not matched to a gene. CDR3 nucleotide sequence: TGTGCCAGCAGTTATCCACCCTCGAACCACAGGGGCGCCTATAATTCACCCCTCCACTTT. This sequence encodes CASSYPPSNHRGAYNSPLHF.

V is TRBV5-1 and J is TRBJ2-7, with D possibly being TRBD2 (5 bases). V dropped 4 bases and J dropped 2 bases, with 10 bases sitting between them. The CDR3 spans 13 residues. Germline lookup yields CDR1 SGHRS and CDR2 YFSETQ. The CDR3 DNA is TGCGCCAGCAGCCCCGGGGATACCTACGAGCAGTACTTC. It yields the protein CASSPGDTYEQYF. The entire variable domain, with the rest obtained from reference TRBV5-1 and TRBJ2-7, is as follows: KAGVTQTPRYLIKTRGQQVTLSCSPISGHRSVSWYQQTPGQGLQFLFEYFSETQRNKGNFPGRFSGRQFSNSRSEMNVSTLELGDSALYLCASSPGDTYEQYFGPGTRLTVT.

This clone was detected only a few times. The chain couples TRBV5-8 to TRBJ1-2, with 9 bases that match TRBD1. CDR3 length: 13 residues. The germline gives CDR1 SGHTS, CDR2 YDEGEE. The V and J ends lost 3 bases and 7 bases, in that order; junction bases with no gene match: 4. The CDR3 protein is CASSSTGGSGYTF. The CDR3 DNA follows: TGTGCCAGCAGCTCTACAGGGGGCTCTGGCTACACCTTC.

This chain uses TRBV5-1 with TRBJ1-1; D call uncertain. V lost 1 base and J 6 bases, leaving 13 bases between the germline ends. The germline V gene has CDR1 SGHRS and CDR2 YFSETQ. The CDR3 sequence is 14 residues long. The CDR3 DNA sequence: TGCGCCAGCAGCTTGATTGCGGGAGGCGCTGAAGCTTTCTTT. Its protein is CASSLIAGGAEAFF.

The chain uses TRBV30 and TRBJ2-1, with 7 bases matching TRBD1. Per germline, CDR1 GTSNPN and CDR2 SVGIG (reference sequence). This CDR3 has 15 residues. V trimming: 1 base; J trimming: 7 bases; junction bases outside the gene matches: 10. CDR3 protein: CAWSGGGFHLNEQFF. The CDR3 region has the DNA TGTGCCTGGAGTGGAGGGGGCTTTCACCTTAATGAGCAGTTCTTC.

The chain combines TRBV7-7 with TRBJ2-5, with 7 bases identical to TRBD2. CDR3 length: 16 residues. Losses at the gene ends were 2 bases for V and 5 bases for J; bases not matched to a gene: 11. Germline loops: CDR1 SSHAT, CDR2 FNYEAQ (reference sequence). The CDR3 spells CASSLYAGAKGETQYF. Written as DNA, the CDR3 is TGTGCCAGCAGCTTATACGCGGGAGCAAAGGGGGAGACCCAGTACTTC.

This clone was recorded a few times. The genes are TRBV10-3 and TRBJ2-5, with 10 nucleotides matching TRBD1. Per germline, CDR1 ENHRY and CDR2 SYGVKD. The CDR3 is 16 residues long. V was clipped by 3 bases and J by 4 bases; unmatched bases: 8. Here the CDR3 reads CAISDPDRGQGETQYF. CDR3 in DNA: TGTGCCATCAGTGACCCCGACAGGGGGCAGGGAGAGACCCAGTACTTC.

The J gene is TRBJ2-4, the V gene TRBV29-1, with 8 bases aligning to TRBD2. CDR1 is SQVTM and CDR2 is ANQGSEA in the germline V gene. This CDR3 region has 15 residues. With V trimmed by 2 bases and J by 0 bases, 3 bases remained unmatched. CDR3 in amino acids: CSVELAGIAKNIQYF. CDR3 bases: TGCAGCGTTGAACTAGCGGGCATAGCCAAAAACATTCAGTACTTC.

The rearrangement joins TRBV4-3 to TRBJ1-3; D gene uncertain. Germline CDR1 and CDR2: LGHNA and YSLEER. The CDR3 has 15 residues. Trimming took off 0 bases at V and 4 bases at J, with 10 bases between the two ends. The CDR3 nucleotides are TGCGCCAGCAGCCAAGATCGAAAGCCAGGAAACACCATATATTTT. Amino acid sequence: CASSQDRKPGNTIYF.

CDR3 nucleotides: TGTGCCAGCAGCCGCACGGATGAGCAGTTCTTC. Amino acid sequence: CASSRTDEQFF. V is TRBV3-1 (or the pseudogene TRBV3-2) and J is TRBJ2-1; D uncertain. Germline V gives CDR1 LGHDT, CDR2 YNNKEL (reference sequence). The length of the CDR3 is 11 residues. V lost 4 bases and J 8 bases, leaving 6 bases between the germline ends.

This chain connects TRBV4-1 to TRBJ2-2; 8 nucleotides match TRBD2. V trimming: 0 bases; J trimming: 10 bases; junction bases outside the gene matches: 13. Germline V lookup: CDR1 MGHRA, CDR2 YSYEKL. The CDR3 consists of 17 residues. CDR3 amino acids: CASSQDMFSGAGLELFF. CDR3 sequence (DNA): TGCGCCAGCAGCCAAGATATGTTTAGCGGGGCGGGGTTGGAGCTGTTTTTT.

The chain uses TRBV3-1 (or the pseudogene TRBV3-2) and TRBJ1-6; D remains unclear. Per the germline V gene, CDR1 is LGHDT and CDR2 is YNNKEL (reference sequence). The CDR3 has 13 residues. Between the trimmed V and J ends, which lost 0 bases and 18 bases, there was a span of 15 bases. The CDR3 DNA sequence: TGTGCCAGCAGCCAAGATAAAAGGCGGGAAGCCCACTTT. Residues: CASSQDKRREAHF.

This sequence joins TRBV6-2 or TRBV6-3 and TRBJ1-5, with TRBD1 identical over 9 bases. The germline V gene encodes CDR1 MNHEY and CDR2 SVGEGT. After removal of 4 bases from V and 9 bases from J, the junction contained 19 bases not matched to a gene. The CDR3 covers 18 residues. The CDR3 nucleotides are TGTGCCAGCAGTTCCCTTCTGACCGGGACAGGGATTCCGCGGCCCCAGCATTTT. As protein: CASSSLLTGTGIPRPQHF.

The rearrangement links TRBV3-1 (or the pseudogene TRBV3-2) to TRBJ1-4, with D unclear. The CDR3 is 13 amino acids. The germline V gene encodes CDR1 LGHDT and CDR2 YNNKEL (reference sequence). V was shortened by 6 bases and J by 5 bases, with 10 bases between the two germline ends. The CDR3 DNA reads TGTGCCAGCAGTCGAGGCCCAAATGAAAAACTGTTTTTT. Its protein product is CASSRGPNEKLFF.